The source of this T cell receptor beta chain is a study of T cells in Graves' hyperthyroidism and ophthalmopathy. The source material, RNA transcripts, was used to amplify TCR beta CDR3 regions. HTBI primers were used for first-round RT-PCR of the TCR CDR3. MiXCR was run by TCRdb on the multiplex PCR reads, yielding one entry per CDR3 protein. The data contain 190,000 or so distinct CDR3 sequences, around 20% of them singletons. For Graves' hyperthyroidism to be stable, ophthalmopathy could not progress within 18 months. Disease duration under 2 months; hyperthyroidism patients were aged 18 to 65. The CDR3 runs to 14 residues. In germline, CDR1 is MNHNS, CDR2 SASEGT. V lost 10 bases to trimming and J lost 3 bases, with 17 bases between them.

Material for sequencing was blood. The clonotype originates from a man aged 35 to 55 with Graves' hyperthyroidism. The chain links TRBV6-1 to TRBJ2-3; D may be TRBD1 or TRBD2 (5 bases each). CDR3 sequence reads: CATESGTGTDTQYF. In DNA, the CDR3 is TGTGCCACCGAATCCGGGACGGGGACAGATACGCAGTATTTT.